This TCR beta chain was observed in a study of OX40 agonist ivuxolimab in advanced cancers. General study findings and limits: Several nonresponders also turned out to have low normalized T-cell clonal expansion. The antigen specificity of the peripheral T cells (those that were expanded) was not determined.

About this clone: Its antigen is unidentified.

Patients were excluded for autoimmune disease history or systemic immunosuppression. Patients had blood sampled at baseline and again on cycle 4 day 1 and cycle 7 day 1. The V end was cut by 0 bases, the J end by 0 bases, with 8 bases between. Germline V gene lookup returns CDR1 SGHRS and CDR2 YFSETQ. This CDR3 has 15 amino acids. TCRdb keeps only in-frame clones here, not all; method: immunoSEQ multiplex PCR. The data show 55,000 to 70,000 clones, with roughly nine tenths seen just once and 1% to 1.5% held by the top ten. This TCR was sampled from an adult with an advanced solid tumor such as melanoma, head and neck, liver or kidney cancer. The sample here was CD4+ or CD8+ T cells sorted from blood, taken in a trial of the OX40 agonist ivuxolimab. The chain has TRBV5-1 and TRBJ2-3; D is uncertain. CDR3 region: CASSLARHSTDTQYF. CDR3 in DNA: TGCGCCAGCAGCTTGGCGCGGCATAGCACAGATACGCAGTATTTT.